The clone carrying this T cell receptor beta chain has just a few counts. The germline gives CDR1 KGHDR, CDR2 SFDVKD. Trimming cost V 2 bases and J 0 bases, with 13 bases left between them. The CDR3 extends over 17 amino acids. TCRdb itself ran the 5' RACE reads through MiXCR, one entry per CDR3 protein. The table lists 250,000 to 300,000 distinct CDR3 sequences, 10% to 15% of them singletons. This entry is derived from a study of T cells after yellow fever vaccination. The sample in question was CD4+ T cells sorted from PBMCs, obtained 45 days after the yellow fever booster vaccination. This chain connects TRBV24-1 to TRBJ2-1; D possibly corresponds to TRBD2 (6 bases). The sequence derives from a man between 25 and 39 years old who received the YFV17D yellow fever vaccine. The CDR3 is CATSDSGGVVSYNEQFF. The CDR3 region has the DNA TGTGCCACCAGTGATTCTGGCGGGGTAGTCTCCTACAATGAGCAGTTCTTC.